The 24 T cell receptor beta chains listed next were all sequenced from one sample in a study of chemoradiotherapy in HPV16-positive cancers. The assay was immunoSEQ multiplex PCR, and TCRdb's table has in-frame clones only and misses some. The table includes 1,500 to 2,000 clones, roughly 70% detected once. The specimen comprised tumor tissue, sampled from a patient who underwent chemoradiotherapy. The source of these receptors is a human donor with HPV-associated anogenital cancer.

Relative to its sample, this clone is large (0.1 to 1%). CDR3 nucleotide sequence: TGTGCCAGCAGCGGGAGGTCGGCGGAGCAGTTCTTC. It is translated as CASSGRSAEQFF. The rearrangement links TRBV9 to TRBJ2-1; D is perhaps TRBD2 (5 bases). Per the germline V gene, CDR1 is SGDLS and CDR2 is YYNGEE. The length of the CDR3 is 12 residues. The ends were cut back, 3 bases at V and 10 bases at J, with 11 bases in the middle.

This clone was seen more than once but under ten times. The CDR3 spells CASSFSAASYEQYF. CDR3 DNA sequence: TGCGCCAGCAGCTTTAGCGCGGCTTCCTACGAGCAGTACTTC. The genes are TRBV5-1 and TRBJ2-7; the D gene is possibly TRBD2 (5 bases). This CDR3 has 14 residues. The V gene lost 2 bases and the J gene lost 1 base, with 10 bases spanning the gap. Germline CDR1 is SGHRS and CDR2 is YFSETQ.

The table lists this clone with a count of one. The chain joins TRBV19 to TRBJ1-4, with a tentative D call TRBD1 (6 bases). Germline lookup yields CDR1 LNHDA and CDR2 SQIVND (reference sequence). Trimming cost V 11 bases and J 2 bases, with 18 bases left between them. This CDR3 has 15 amino acids. CDR3 bases: TGTGCCCCTAAATCGAGAGGGGGGACTAATGAAAAACTGTTTTTT. Translating it yields CAPKSRGGTNEKLFF.

The V gene is TRBV10-3, the J gene TRBJ1-1, with D unresolved. The CDR3 has 15 amino acids. V was shortened by 0 bases and J by 3 bases, with 11 bases between the two germline ends. CDR1 and CDR2 (germline): ENHRY, SYGVKD. The DNA of the CDR3 is TGTGCCATCAGTGAGTCGGGAGGGAGGGACACTGAAGCTTTCTTT. This codes for CAISESGGRDTEAFF.

The chain has TRBV29-1 and TRBJ1-2; no definite D call. Looked up from germline, CDR1 is SQVTM and CDR2 is ANQGSEA. V lost 4 bases and J lost 4, with 10 bases in between. The CDR3 has 12 residues. The CDR3: CSVAGSGYGYTF. The CDR3 bases are TGCAGCGTTGCCGGGAGCGGCTATGGCTACACCTTC.

The rearrangement uses TRBV19 and TRBJ2-7; 9 bases map to TRBD2. J gave up 3 bases and V 5 bases, and 5 bases lay outside the gene matches. Germline values: CDR1 LNHDA, CDR2 SQIVND (reference sequence). The CDR3 sequence is 14 residues long. CDR3 bases: TGTGCCAGTAGTCCGGGACTAGCAGACTACGAGCAGTACTTC. Encoded protein: CASSPGLADYEQYF.

The chain is built from TRBV7-9 and TRBJ1-2, with D possibly being TRBD1 (6 bases). The CDR3 loop spans 13 amino acids. CDR1 and CDR2 (germline): SEHNR, FQNEAQ (reference sequence). V lost 5 bases, J lost 5 bases, and 12 bases lay in between. The CDR3 DNA follows: TGTGCCAGCAGCCTGGACAGAGAATATGGCTACACCTTC. Protein product: CASSLDREYGYTF.

In its sample, this clone was seen once. V is TRBV30 and J is TRBJ2-5; 11 positions match TRBD1. Germline CDR1 is GTSNPN and CDR2 is SVGIG (reference sequence). The junction had 7 bases not matched to a gene; V was cut back by 2 bases and J by 5 bases. CDR3 length: 15 amino acids. This CDR3 is CAWSTGQGARETQYF. CDR3 sequence (DNA): TGTGCCTGGAGTACCGGACAGGGGGCTCGGGAGACCCAGTACTTC.

The chain uses TRBV18 and TRBJ2-1; perhaps TRBD1 as D (6 bases). Trimming took 8 bases from V and 5 from J, leaving 13 bases between them. In germline, CDR1 is KGHSH, CDR2 LQKENI. This CDR3 is built from 13 residues. CDR3 protein: CASTQGRDNEQFF. The CDR3 DNA sequence: TGTGCCAGCACACAGGGCCGGGACAATGAGCAGTTCTTC. Based on the CDR3 plus reference TRBV18 and TRBJ2-1, the full variable domain is NAGVMQNPRHLVRRRGQEARLRCSPMKGHSHVYWYRQLPEEGLKFMVYLQKENIIDESGMPKERFSAEFPKEGPSILRIQQVVRGDSAAYFCASTQGRDNEQFFGPGTRLTVL.

This chain uses TRBV29-1 with TRBJ1-1; TRBD1 is a possible D gene (5 bases). The germline CDR1 and CDR2 sequences are SQVTM and ANQGSEA. Trimming removed 6 bases at V and 5 bases at J, with 13 bases between. This CDR3 region has 12 residues. The CDR3 loop reads CSVAGGNTEAFF. In DNA form, the CDR3 reads TGCAGCGTGGCTGGGGGAAATACTGAAGCTTTCTTT.

The chain combines TRBV2 with TRBJ1-1, with a possible D match to TRBD1 (6 bases). The germline V and J ends were trimmed by 6 bases and 6 bases, with 14 bases remaining between them. The CDR3 extends over 13 amino acids. Germline loops: CDR1 SNHLY, CDR2 FYNNEI. The CDR3 DNA reads as TGTGCCAGCAGCTCGACGGGGGCCCCTGAAGCTTTCTTT. This encodes CASSSTGAPEAFF.

V is TRBV10-2 and J is TRBJ1-6, with TRBD1 as a possible D gene (5 bases). The CDR3 totals 13 residues. CDR1 is WSHSY and CDR2 is SAAADI in the germline V gene. The V end was cut by 0 bases, the J end by 10 bases, with 7 bases between. The CDR3 sequence: CASSESKGSPLHF. As DNA, the CDR3 is TGCGCCAGCAGTGAGTCGAAGGGGTCACCCCTCCACTTT.

The chain carries TRBV6-1 and TRBJ1-2; the D gene is possibly TRBD1 (6 bases). CDR1 and CDR2 (germline): MNHNS, SASEGT. The V gene lost 7 bases and the J gene lost 7 bases, with 22 bases spanning the gap. This CDR3 has 15 amino acids. CDR3 residues: CASTLDPQTGGGYTF. The CDR3 nucleotides read TGTGCCAGCACCCTTGATCCCCAGACAGGCGGTGGCTACACCTTC.

This sequence joins TRBV5-1 and TRBJ1-6; 10 nucleotides agree with TRBD1. Looked up from germline, CDR1 is SGHRS and CDR2 is YFSETQ. V lost 0 bases and J lost 7; bases outside the gene matches: 4. CDR3 length: 16 residues. CDR3: CASSLEWDRGNSPLHF. CDR3 sequence (DNA): TGCGCCAGCAGCTTGGAATGGGACAGGGGCAATTCACCCCTCCACTTT.

This chain links TRBV7-2 with TRBJ2-1, with 10 bases aligning to TRBD2. Germline CDR1 SGHTA, CDR2 FQGNSA. The CDR3 totals 15 residues. V dropped 6 bases and J dropped 10; count of bases not matched to a gene: 12. The DNA of the CDR3 is TGTGCCAGCAGTCCCGGTAGCGGGGGGCTTTGGGAGCAGTTCTTC. Its protein product is CASSPGSGGLWEQFF.

This chain joins TRBV2 and TRBJ2-7; weak D call: TRBD1 (5 bases). The V end lost 7 bases, the J end lost 2 bases, and 9 bases lay between the germline ends. The CDR3 sequence is 12 residues long. Germline V lookup: CDR1 SNHLY, CDR2 FYNNEI. CDR3 loop: CASKRTTYEQYF. CDR3 bases: TGTGCCAGCAAGAGGACAACCTACGAGCAGTACTTC.

The chain joins TRBV18 to TRBJ2-5; a possible D gene is TRBD1 (6 bases). The germline V gene encodes CDR1 KGHSH and CDR2 LQKENI. V lost 4 bases to trimming and J lost 5 bases, with 14 bases between them. The CDR3 length is 14 residues. In DNA form, the CDR3 reads TGTGCCAGCTCACTGCGAGGAAGGGGGGAGACCCAGTACTTC. Protein: CASSLRGRGETQYF.

This clone was detected only a few times. CDR3 in DNA: TGCACCAGCAGGCTAGCGGGATACAATGAGCAGTTCTTC. Translating it yields CTSRLAGYNEQFF. The chain uses TRBV1 and TRBJ2-1; TRBD2, the table's D call, lacks a check against the DNA. TRBV1 is a pseudogene. The CDR3 spans 13 residues.

The chain employs TRBV2 and TRBJ2-2; D may be TRBD1 (5 bases). Germline loops: CDR1 SNHLY, CDR2 FYNNEI. CDR3 length: 13 amino acids. V lost 6 bases and J 4 bases, leaving 9 bases between the germline ends. CDR3 amino acids: CASSAGFTGELFF. The CDR3 coding sequence is TGTGCCAGCAGCGCAGGGTTCACCGGGGAGCTGTTTTTT.

J is TRBJ1-1 and V is TRBV6-1; possibly TRBD1 for D (6 bases). The CDR3 consists of 13 residues. Germline lookup yields CDR1 MNHNS and CDR2 SASEGT. V lost 6 bases and J 1 base, leaving 9 bases between the germline ends. DNA of the CDR3: TGTGCCAGCAGAAGGGACACGAACACTGAAGCTTTCTTT. Translation gives CASRRDTNTEAFF.

A few counts support this clone. The chain carries TRBV2 and TRBJ1-5; weak D call: TRBD1 (5 bases). CDR3 length: 15 residues. Trimming cost V 6 bases and J 6 bases, with 18 bases left between them. The germline gives CDR1 SNHLY, CDR2 FYNNEI. The CDR3 is CASSLTRGGLQPQHF. CDR3 sequence (DNA): TGTGCCAGCAGCCTAACAAGGGGAGGGCTTCAGCCCCAGCATTTT.

The chain has TRBV6-1 and TRBJ1-5; D is possibly TRBD1 (5 bases). CDR3 length: 15 residues. Germline V CDR1 and CDR2: MNHNS, SASEGT. V lost 4 bases, J lost 5 bases, and 15 bases lay in between. CDR3 sequence reads: CASSVGARVDQPQHF. The CDR3 DNA is TGTGCCAGCAGTGTGGGAGCCAGGGTAGATCAGCCCCAGCATTTT.

The chain is built from TRBV11-2 and TRBJ1-1; no clear D. V lost 0 bases, J lost 4 bases, and 9 bases lay in between. The CDR3 covers 14 residues. CDR1 SGHAT and CDR2 FQNNGV come from the germline V gene. The CDR3 here is CASSLDRVGTEAFF. CDR3 nucleotides: TGTGCCAGCAGCTTAGATCGGGTAGGCACTGAAGCTTTCTTT.

This chain connects TRBV6-1 to TRBJ2-5; unclear D gene. The CDR3 loop spans 14 amino acids. V shed 7 bases and J shed 4 bases, with 16 bases lying between them. Germline-derived CDR1 and CDR2 are MNHNS and SASEGT. The CDR3 is CASTRGWVGETQYF. The CDR3 DNA reads as TGTGCCAGCACCCGAGGTTGGGTAGGAGAGACCCAGTACTTC.